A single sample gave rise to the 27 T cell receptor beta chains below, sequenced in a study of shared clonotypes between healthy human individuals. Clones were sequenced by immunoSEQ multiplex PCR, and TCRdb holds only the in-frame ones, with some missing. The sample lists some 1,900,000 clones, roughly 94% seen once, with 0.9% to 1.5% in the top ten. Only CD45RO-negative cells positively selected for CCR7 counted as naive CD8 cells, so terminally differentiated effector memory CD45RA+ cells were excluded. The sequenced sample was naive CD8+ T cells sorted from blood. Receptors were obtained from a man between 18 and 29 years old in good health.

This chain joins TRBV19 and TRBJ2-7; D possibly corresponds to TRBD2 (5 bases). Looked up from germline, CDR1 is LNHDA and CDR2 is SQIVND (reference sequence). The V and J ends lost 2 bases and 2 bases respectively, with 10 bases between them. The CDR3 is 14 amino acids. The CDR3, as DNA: TGTGCCAGTAGTATAACGGGGAAAACCTACGAGCAGTACTTC. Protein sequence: CASSITGKTYEQYF.

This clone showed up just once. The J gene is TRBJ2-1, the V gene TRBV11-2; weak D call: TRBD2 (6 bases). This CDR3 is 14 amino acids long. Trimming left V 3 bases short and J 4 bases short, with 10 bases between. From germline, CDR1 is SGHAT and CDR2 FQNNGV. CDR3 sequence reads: CASSLSSEYNEQFF. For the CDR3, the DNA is TGTGCCAGCAGCTTGTCTAGCGAGTACAATGAGCAGTTCTTC.

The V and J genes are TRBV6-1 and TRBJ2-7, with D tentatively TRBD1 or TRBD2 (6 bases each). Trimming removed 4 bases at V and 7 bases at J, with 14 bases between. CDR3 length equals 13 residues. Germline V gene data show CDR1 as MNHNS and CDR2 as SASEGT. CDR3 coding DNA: TGTGCCAGCAGTGTTGAGGGGGGAAGGGAGCAGTACTTC. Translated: CASSVEGGREQYF.

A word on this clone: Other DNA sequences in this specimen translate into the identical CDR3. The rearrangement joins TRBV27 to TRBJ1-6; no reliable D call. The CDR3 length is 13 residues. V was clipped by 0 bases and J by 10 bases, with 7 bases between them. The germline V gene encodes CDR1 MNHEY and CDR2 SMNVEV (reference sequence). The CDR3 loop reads CASSLSPRSPLHF. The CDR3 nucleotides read TGTGCCAGCAGTTTATCCCCCCGATCACCCCTCCACTTT.

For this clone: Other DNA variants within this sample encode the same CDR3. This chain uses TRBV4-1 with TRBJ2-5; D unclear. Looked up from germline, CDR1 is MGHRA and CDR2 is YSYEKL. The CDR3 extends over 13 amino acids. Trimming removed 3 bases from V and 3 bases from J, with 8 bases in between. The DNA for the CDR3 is TGCGCCAGCAGCCATGACACAGAAGAGACCCAGTACTTC. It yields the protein CASSHDTEETQYF.

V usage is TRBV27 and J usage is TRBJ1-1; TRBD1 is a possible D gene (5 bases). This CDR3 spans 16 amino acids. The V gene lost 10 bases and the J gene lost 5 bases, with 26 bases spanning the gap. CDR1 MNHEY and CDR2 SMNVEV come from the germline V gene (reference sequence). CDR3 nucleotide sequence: TGTGCCACCCGACGTAATTGGGGCGAGATAGATACTGAAGCTTTCTTT. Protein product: CATRRNWGEIDTEAFF.

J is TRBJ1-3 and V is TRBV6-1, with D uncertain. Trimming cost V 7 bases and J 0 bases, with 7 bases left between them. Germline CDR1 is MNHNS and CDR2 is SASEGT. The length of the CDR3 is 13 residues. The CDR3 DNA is TGTGCCAGCACCGGGTACTCTGGAAACACCATATATTTT. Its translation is CASTGYSGNTIYF.

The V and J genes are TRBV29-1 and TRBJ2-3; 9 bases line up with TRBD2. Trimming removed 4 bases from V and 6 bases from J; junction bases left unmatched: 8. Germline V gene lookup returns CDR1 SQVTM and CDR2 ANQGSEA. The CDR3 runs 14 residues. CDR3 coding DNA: TGCAGCGTTGCGCTAGCGGGACAAGCGGATACGCAGTATTTT. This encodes CSVALAGQADTQYF.

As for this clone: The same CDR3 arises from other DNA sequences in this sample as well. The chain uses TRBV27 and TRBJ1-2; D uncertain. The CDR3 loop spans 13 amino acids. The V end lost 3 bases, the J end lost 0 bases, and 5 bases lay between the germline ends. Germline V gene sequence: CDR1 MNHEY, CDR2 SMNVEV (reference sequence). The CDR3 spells CASSFNTNYGYTF. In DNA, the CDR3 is TGTGCCAGCAGTTTTAACACTAACTATGGCTACACCTTC.

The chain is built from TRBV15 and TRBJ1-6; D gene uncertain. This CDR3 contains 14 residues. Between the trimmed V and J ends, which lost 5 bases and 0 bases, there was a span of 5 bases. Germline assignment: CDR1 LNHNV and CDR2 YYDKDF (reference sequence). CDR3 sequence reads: CATSPSSYNSPLHF. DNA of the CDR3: TGTGCCACCAGCCCCTCCTCCTATAATTCACCCCTCCACTTT.

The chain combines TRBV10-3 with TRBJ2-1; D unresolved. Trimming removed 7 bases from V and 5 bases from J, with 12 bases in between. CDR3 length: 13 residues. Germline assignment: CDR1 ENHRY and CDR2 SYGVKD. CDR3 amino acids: CAIKMESDNEQFF. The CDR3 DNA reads TGTGCCATCAAGATGGAGTCGGACAATGAGCAGTTCTTC.

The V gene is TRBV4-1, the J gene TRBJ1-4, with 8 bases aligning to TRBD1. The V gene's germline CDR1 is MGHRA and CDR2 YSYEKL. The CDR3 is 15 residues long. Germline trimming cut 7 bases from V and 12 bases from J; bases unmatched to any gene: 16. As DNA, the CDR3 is TGCGCCAGCACCCCAACAGGGGGTTTGGGGCGGGAACTGTTTTTT. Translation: CASTPTGGLGRELFF.

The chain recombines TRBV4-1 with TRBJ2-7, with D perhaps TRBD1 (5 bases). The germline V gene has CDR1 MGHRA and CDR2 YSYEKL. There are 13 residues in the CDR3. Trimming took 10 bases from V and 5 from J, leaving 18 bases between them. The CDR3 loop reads CATSVRDGDEQYF. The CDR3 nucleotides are TGCGCCACGTCAGTCAGGGATGGAGACGAGCAGTACTTC.

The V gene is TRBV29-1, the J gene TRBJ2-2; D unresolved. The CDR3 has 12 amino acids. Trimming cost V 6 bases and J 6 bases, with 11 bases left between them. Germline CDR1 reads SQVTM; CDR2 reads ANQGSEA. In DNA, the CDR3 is TGCAGCGTACGCCAGTTCGCCGGGGAGCTGTTTTTT. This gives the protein CSVRQFAGELFF.

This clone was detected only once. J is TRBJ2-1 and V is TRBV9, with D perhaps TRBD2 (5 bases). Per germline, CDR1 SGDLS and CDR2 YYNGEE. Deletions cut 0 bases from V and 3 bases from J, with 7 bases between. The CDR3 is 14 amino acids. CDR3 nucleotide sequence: TGTGCCAGCAGCGTAGGCCGGGGCTACAATGAGCAGTTCTTC. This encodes CASSVGRGYNEQFF.

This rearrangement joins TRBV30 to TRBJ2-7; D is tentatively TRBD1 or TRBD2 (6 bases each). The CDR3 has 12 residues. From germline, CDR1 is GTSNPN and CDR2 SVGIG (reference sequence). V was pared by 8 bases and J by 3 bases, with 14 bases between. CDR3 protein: CARSEGDYEQYF. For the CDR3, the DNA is TGTGCCCGGTCGGAGGGGGACTACGAGCAGTACTTC.

As DNA, the CDR3 is TGTGCCAGCAGTTTGTATCCCGGGACCACCTCCTACAATGAGCAGTTCTTC. Its protein product is CASSLYPGTTSYNEQFF. The V call is TRBV27, the J call TRBJ2-1; D may match TRBD1 or TRBD2 (5 bases each). CDR1 is MNHEY, CDR2 SMNVEV, per germline (reference sequence). V was clipped by 3 bases and J by 0 bases, with 15 bases between them. This CDR3 spans 17 amino acids.

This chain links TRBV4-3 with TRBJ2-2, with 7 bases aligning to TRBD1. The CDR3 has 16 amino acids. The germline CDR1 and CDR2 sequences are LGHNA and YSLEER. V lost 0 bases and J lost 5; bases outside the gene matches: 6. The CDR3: CASSQEEGAPTGELFF. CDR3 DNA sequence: TGCGCCAGCAGCCAAGAAGAGGGGGCCCCTACCGGGGAGCTGTTTTTT.

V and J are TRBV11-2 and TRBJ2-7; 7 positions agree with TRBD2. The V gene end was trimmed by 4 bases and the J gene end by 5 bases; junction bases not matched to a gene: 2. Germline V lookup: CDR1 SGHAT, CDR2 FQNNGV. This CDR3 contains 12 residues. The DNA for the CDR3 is TGTGCCAGCAGCTCGGGACTAAACGAGCAGTACTTC. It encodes CASSSGLNEQYF. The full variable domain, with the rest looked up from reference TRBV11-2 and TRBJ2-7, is EAGVAQSPRYKIIEKRQSVAFWCNPISGHATLYWYQQILGQGPKLLIQFQNNGVVDDSQLPKDRFSAERLKGVDSTLKIQPAKLEDSAVYLCASSSGLNEQYFGPGTRLTVT.

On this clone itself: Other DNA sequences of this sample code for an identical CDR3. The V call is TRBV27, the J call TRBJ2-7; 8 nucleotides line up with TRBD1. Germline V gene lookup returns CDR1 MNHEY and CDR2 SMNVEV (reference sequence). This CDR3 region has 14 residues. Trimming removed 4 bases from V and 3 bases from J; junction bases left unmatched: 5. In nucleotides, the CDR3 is TGTGCCAGCAGTTACAGGGGGACGTACTACGAGCAGTACTTC. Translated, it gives CASSYRGTYYEQYF.

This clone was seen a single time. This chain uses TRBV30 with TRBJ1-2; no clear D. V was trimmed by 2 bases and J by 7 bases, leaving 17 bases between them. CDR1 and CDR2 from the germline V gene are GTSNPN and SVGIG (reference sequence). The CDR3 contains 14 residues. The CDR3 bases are TGTGCCTGGAGTTTACCAAGAGAATATTCTGGCTACACCTTC. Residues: CAWSLPREYSGYTF.

The CDR3 sequence is CASSQATGLGYEQYF. As DNA, the CDR3 is TGCGCCAGCAGTCAGGCGACGGGCTTGGGCTACGAGCAGTACTTC. V gene TRBV23-1 combines with J gene TRBJ2-7; D is unclear. TRBV23-1 qualifies as an ORF whose function is uncertain. The CDR3 extends over 15 amino acids. With 3 bases removed from V and 3 bases from J, the gap between germline ends came to 15 bases.

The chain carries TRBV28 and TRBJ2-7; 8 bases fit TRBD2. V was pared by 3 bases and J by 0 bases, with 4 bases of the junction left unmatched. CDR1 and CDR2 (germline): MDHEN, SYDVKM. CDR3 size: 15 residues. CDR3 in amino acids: CASSFTGGASYEQYF. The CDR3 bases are TGTGCCAGCAGTTTTACCGGGGGGGCCTCCTACGAGCAGTACTTC. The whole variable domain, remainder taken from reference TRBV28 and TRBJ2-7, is DVKVTQSSRYLVKRTGEKVFLECVQDMDHENMFWYRQDPGLGLRLIYFSYDVKMKEKGDIPEGYSVSREKKERFSLILESASTNQTSMYLCASSFTGGASYEQYFGPGTRLTVT.

The CDR3 loop reads CASTVGDTEAFF. The CDR3 DNA sequence: TGTGCCAGCACGGTGGGCGACACTGAAGCTTTCTTT. This chain connects TRBV28 to TRBJ1-1; D call uncertain. This CDR3 has 12 amino acids. CDR1 is MDHEN and CDR2 is SYDVKM in the germline V gene. V was trimmed by 7 bases and J by 3 bases, leaving 9 bases between them.

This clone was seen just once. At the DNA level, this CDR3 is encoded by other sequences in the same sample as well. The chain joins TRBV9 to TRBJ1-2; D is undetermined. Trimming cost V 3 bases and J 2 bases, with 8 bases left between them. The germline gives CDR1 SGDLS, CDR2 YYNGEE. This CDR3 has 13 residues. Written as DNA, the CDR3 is TGTGCCAGCAGCGGCACCACGAACTATGGCTACACCTTC. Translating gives CASSGTTNYGYTF.

In DNA, the CDR3 is TGTGCCATCAGTGAATCTGACACTTATAGCAATCAGCCCCAGCATTTT. Translated, it gives CAISESDTYSNQPQHF. V is TRBV10-3 and J is TRBJ1-5; no clear D gene. The V end lost 3 bases, the J end lost 0 bases, and 12 bases lay between the germline ends. CDR3 length: 16 residues. Germline V lookup: CDR1 ENHRY, CDR2 SYGVKD.

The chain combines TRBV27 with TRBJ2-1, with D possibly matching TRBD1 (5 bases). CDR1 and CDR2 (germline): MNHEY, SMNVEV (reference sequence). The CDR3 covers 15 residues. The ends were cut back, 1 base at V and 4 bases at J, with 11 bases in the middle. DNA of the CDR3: TGTGCCAGCAGTTTATTAGGGGCAACGTACAATGAGCAGTTCTTC. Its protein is CASSLLGATYNEQFF.